This T cell receptor (beta chain) was recovered during a study of CD8 T cells in ankylosing spondylitis. General observations from the study: The study looked at matched synovial fluid samples from ankylosing spondylitis patients. Disease-linked clones were reported to be significantly enriched there. A TCR beta motif of several highly homologous variants appeared characteristic of ankylosing spondylitis blood.

In this sample, this clonotype turned up a few times. Its target is not known. A junction end diverges from the germline sequence, so it may reflect a read error. Germline values: CDR1 MNHEY, CDR2 SVGEGT. This CDR3 contains 14 residues. The TCR beta libraries were generated through quantitative 5'-RACE incorporating molecular barcodes. TCRdb re-derived calls from the 5' RACE reads in MiXCR, one entry per CDR3 protein. This sample has more than 600,000 distinct CDR3 sequences; roughly 19% occur once, and the top ten carry around 19%. This clonotype was sampled from a male donor with ankylosing spondylitis. Sequencing was carried out using blood, either unsorted or a sorted T cell fraction (not recorded which). The chain recombines TRBV6-2 or TRBV6-3 with TRBJ2-7; 7 bases fit TRBD1. The CDR3 sequence: CASKGTADSYEQYF. DNA for the CDR3: TGTGCCAGCAAAGGGACAGCGGACTCCTATGAGCAGTACTTC.